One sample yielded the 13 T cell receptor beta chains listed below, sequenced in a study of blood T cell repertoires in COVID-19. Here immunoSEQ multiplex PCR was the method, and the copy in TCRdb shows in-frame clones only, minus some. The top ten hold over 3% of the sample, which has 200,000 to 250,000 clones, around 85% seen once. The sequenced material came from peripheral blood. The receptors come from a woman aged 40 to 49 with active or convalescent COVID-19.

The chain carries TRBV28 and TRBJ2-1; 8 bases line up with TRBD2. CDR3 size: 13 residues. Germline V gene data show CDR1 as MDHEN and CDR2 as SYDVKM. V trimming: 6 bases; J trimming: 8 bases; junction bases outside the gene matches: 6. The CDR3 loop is CASRSGGSDEQFF. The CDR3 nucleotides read TGTGCCAGCAGGTCGGGGGGGTCGGATGAGCAGTTCTTC. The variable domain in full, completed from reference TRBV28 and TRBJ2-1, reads DVKVTQSSRYLVKRTGEKVFLECVQDMDHENMFWYRQDPGLGLRLIYFSYDVKMKEKGDIPEGYSVSREKKERFSLILESASTNQTSMYLCASRSGGSDEQFFGPGTRLTVL.

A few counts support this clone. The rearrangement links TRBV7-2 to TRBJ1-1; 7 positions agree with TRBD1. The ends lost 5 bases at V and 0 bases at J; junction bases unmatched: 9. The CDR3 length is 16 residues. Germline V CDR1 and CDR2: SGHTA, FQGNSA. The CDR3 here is CASSLQGGPLNTEAFF. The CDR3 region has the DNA TGTGCCAGCAGCCTCCAAGGGGGCCCTTTGAACACTGAAGCTTTCTTT.

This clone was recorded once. This chain's CDR3 is CASSFQTGEINYGYTF. The DNA for the CDR3 is TGCGCCAGCAGTTTTCAAACAGGGGAGATTAACTATGGCTACACCTTC. This chain connects TRBV10-2 to TRBJ1-2; 7 positions agree with TRBD1. Germline V gene sequence: CDR1 WSHSY, CDR2 SAAADI. V was clipped by 5 bases and J by 1 base; unmatched bases: 10. There are 16 residues in the CDR3.

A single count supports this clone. In DNA form, the CDR3 reads TGTGCCAGCAGTTCCCTGGCTACTGAAGCTTTCTTT. Its protein product is CASSSLATEAFF. The V and J genes are TRBV12-3 or TRBV12-4 and TRBJ1-1; D not resolved. Deletions cut 4 bases from V and 5 bases from J, with 8 bases between. This CDR3 is built from 12 residues.

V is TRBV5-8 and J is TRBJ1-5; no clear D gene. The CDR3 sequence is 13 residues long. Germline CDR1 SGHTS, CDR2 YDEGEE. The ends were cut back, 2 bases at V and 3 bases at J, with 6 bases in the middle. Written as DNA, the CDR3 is TGTGCCAGCAGCTTTTCGGTCAATCAGCCCCAGCATTTT. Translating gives CASSFSVNQPQHF.

The CDR3 coding sequence is TGCGCCAGCAGCTTCGGAGCCCTACTGATTAATGAAAAACTGTTTTTT. Encoded protein: CASSFGALLINEKLFF. The rearrangement links TRBV5-1 to TRBJ1-4; D remains ambiguous. The ends were cut back, 2 bases at V and 4 bases at J, with 15 bases in the middle. CDR3 size: 16 residues. The V gene's germline CDR1 is SGHRS and CDR2 YFSETQ.

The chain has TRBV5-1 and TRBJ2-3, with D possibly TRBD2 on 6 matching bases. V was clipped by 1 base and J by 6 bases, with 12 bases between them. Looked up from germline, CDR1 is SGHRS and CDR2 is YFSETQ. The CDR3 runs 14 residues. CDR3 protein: CASSLRRAGDTQYF. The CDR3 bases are TGCGCCAGCAGCTTGCGCAGGGCGGGGGATACGCAGTATTTT.

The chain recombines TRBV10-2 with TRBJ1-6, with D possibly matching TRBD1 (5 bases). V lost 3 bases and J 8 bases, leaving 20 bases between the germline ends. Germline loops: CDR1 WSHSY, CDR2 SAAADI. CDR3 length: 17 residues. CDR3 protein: CASSDALGQGSYSPLHF. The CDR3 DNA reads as TGCGCCAGCAGTGACGCTTTGGGCCAGGGATCATATTCACCCCTCCACTTT.

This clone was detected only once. As DNA, the CDR3 is TGTGCCAGCAGCCCAGCAGGGACAGGGGGTTCACCCCTCCACTTT. Amino acid sequence: CASSPAGTGGSPLHF. This chain connects TRBV11-2 to TRBJ1-6, with TRBD1 matching 11 bases. This CDR3 region has 15 residues. Germline V CDR1 and CDR2: SGHAT, FQNNGV. V shed 5 bases, J shed 9 bases, and the junction held 6 bases outside the gene matches.

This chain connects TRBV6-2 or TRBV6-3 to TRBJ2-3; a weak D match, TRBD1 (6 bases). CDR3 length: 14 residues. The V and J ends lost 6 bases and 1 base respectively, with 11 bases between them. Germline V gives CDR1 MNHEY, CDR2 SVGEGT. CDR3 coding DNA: TGTGCCAGCAGCCTGGGACACCGCACAGATACGCAGTATTTT. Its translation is CASSLGHRTDTQYF.

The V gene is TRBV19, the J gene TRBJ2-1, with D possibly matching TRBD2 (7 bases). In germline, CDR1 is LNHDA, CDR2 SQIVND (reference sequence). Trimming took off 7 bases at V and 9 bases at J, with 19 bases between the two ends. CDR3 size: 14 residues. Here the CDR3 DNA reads TGTGCCAGTATAAGGGGGGGCCGGTCGGGTGAGCAGTTCTTC. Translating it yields CASIRGGRSGEQFF.

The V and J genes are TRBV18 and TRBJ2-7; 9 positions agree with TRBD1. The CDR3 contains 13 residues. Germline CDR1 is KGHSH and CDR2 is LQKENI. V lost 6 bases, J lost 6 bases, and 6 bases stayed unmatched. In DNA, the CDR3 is TGTGCCAGCTCCCGACAGGACAGGGGCGAGCAGTACGTC. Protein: CASSRQDRGEQYV.

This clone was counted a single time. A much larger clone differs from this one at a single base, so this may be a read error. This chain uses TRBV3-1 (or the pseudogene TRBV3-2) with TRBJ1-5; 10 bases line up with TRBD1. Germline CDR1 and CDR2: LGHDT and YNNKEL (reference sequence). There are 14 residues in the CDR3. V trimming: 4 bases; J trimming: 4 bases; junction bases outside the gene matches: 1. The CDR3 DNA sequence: TGTGCCAGCAGCCCGGGACAGGGGAATCAGCCCCAGCATTTT. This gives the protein CASSPGQGNQPQHF.